This TCR beta chain is drawn from a study of cytomegalovirus exposure and HLA in healthy donors. Study findings and constraints: The only immune exposure information that was available was CMV serostatus. Indistinguishable V segments, including TRBV6-2 and TRBV6-3, were excluded.

PCR involved 60 Vbeta and 13 Jbeta primers. The protocol was immunoSEQ multiplex PCR, while the TCRdb copy is restricted to in-frame clones and leaves out a portion. Of roughly 150,000 clones in the sample, around 85% were seen once. CDR3 size: 14 residues. Germline values: CDR1 KGHSH, CDR2 LQKENI. The V end lost 3 bases, the J end lost 11 bases, and 16 bases lay between the germline ends. In regard to this clone: Antigen specificity is unknown.

Input material: PBMCs. The V gene is TRBV18, the J gene TRBJ2-2, with D tentatively TRBD1 (6 bases). The source of this sequence is a boy between 2 and 10 years old in good health and CMV-seronegative. CDR3 bases: TGTGCCAGCTCACCTGAGGTTCTGACAGGAGAGCTGTTTTTT. This encodes CASSPEVLTGELFF.